The 22 T cell receptor beta chains in this list originate from one sample, sequenced in a study of Graves' ophthalmopathy and Graves' hyperthyroidism. From RNA, the CDR3 regions of TCR beta chains were amplified and sequenced. HTBI primers were used in a first-round RT-PCR, which preceded a second-round multiplex PCR. TCRdb re-derived calls from the multiplex PCR reads in MiXCR, one entry per CDR3 protein. Among 40,000 or so distinct CDR3 sequences listed, 50% were seen once. Material: peripheral blood. Receptors were obtained from an adult woman with stable Graves' hyperthyroidism.

In this sample, this clonotype is medium-sized. V and J are TRBV5-1 and TRBJ2-5; D is unclear. The ends were cut back, 0 bases at V and 4 bases at J, with 13 bases in the middle. Germline V gene lookup returns CDR1 SGHRS and CDR2 YFSETQ. The CDR3 length is 15 residues. The CDR3 region is CASSLEQAGLETQYF. For the CDR3, the DNA is TGCGCCAGCAGCTTGGAGCAGGCCGGGTTAGAGACCCAGTACTTC.

This clonotype was detected many times. The V and J genes are TRBV5-8 and TRBJ2-2; 7 nucleotides line up with TRBD1. The V segment lost 7 bases and the J segment 0 bases; nucleotides outside the gene matches: 6. This CDR3 region has 15 residues. Germline CDR1 SGHTS, CDR2 YDEGEE. The CDR3 DNA reads as TGTGCCAGCGGGCCCGGGACAGCGAACACCGGGGAGCTGTTTTTT. As protein: CASGPGTANTGELFF.

Within the sample, this clonotype is medium-sized. V and J are TRBV20-1 and TRBJ2-7; D is undetermined. This CDR3 spans 12 amino acids. V was pared by 6 bases and J by 4 bases, with 13 bases between. Germline CDR1 is DFQATT and CDR2 is SNEGSKA (reference sequence). CDR3 nucleotide sequence: TGCAGTGCCAGTCATGGGGAATACGAGCAGTACTTC. Translation: CSASHGEYEQYF.

This clonotype came up many times. The rearrangement links TRBV30 to TRBJ1-1; unclear D gene. There are 13 residues in the CDR3. The V end lost 1 base, the J end lost 5 bases, and 11 bases lay between the germline ends. The germline V gene encodes CDR1 GTSNPN and CDR2 SVGIG (reference sequence). As DNA, the CDR3 is TGTGCCTGGAGTGCGACTGCGGGGACTGAAGCTTTCTTT. Protein product: CAWSATAGTEAFF.

This clonotype was seen only once. It is unclear where the CDR3 begins or ends on the DNA, so no DNA is shown, and the CDR3 is as TCRdb lists it. The CDR3 here is CASSFYICSAPSTDRGYGYTF. The V gene is TRBV5-6, the J gene TRBJ1-2; the table calls TRBD1, which could not be checked here. A total of 21 residues make up the CDR3, ends included. Germline CDR1 is SGHDT and CDR2 is YYEEEE.

There are many counts of this clonotype. This chain links TRBV19 with TRBJ2-7, with a weak D call TRBD2 (6 bases). Trimming shortened V by 2 bases and J by 2 bases, and 13 bases separated the two germline ends. CDR1 LNHDA and CDR2 SQIVND come from the germline V gene (reference sequence). The CDR3 spans 15 residues. The chain's CDR3 is CASSIWRGPPYEQYF. The DNA of the CDR3 is TGTGCCAGTAGTATATGGCGGGGACCCCCCTACGAGCAGTACTTC.

This clonotype was counted many times. J is TRBJ2-7 and V is TRBV5-5; 8 nucleotides line up with TRBD1. Trimming took 4 bases from V and 3 from J; bases not matched to a gene: 6. CDR3 length equals 14 residues. The germline gives CDR1 SGHKS, CDR2 YYEKEE (reference sequence). CDR3 protein: CASSPRDRIYEQYF. CDR3 DNA: TGTGCCAGCAGCCCAAGGGACAGGATCTACGAGCAGTACTTC.

This clonotype counts as medium-sized (0.01 to 0.1%). The J gene is TRBJ1-4, the V gene TRBV7-8; D possibly corresponds to TRBD1 (6 bases). CDR3 length: 16 residues. Germline loops: CDR1 SGHVS, CDR2 FQNEAQ. With 4 bases removed from V and 3 bases from J, the gap between germline ends came to 15 bases. CDR3 sequence: CASSSHVRGANEKLFF. The CDR3 DNA reads TGTGCCAGCAGCTCCCACGTCAGGGGAGCTAATGAAAAACTGTTTTTT.

This clonotype was seen repeatedly, ten times or more. V is TRBV3-1 and J is TRBJ2-2, with 7 bases lining up with TRBD2. Trimming took 0 bases from V and 0 from J; bases not matched to a gene: 7. The CDR3 totals 18 residues. Germline V gives CDR1 LGHDT, CDR2 YNNKEL (reference sequence). CDR3 in amino acids: CASSQDPSGSANTGELFF. Here the CDR3 DNA reads TGTGCCAGCAGCCAAGATCCTAGCGGTTCCGCGAACACCGGGGAGCTGTTTTTT. The full variable domain, in which reference TRBV3-1 and TRBJ2-2 provide the parts outside the CDR3, is DTAVSQTPKYLVTQMGNDKSIKCEQNLGHDTMYWYKQDSKKFLKIMFSYNNKELIINETVPNRFSPKSPDKAHLNLHINSLELGDSAVYFCASSQDPSGSANTGELFFGEGSRLTVL.

CDR3 in amino acids: CSASLGVGKLFF. The CDR3 DNA reads TGCAGTGCTAGCCTGGGGGTCGGCAAACTGTTTTTT. The genes are TRBV20-1 and TRBJ1-4, with a possible D match to TRBD1 (5 bases). V shed 3 bases and J shed 11 bases, with 13 bases lying between them. Germline V CDR1 and CDR2: DFQATT, SNEGSKA (reference sequence). The CDR3 has 12 amino acids.

This clonotype was counted at least ten times. Here the CDR3 reads CASSPEQGGQPQHF. In DNA form, the CDR3 reads TGTGCCAGCAGCCCCGAGCAGGGGGGACAGCCCCAGCATTTT. V and J are TRBV28 and TRBJ1-5, with 7 bases aligning to TRBD1. CDR1 and CDR2 (germline): MDHEN, SYDVKM. CDR3 length: 14 residues. Trimming cost V 6 bases and J 7 bases; bases outside gene matches: 9.

The chain uses TRBV7-9 and TRBJ1-1; D unresolved. Germline V gene lookup returns CDR1 SEHNR and CDR2 FQNEAQ (reference sequence). Trimming removed 5 bases at V and 4 bases at J, with 11 bases between. There are 13 residues in the CDR3. CDR3 nucleotides: TGTGCCAGCAGCCAAGAGGACGGCACTGAAGCTTTCTTT. This codes for CASSQEDGTEAFF.

This clonotype was observed many times. This sequence joins TRBV6-6 and TRBJ2-2, with a possible D match to TRBD2 (6 bases). Deletions cut 2 bases from V and 4 bases from J, with 11 bases between. CDR1 and CDR2 from the germline V gene are MNHNY and SVGAGI (reference sequence). The CDR3 sequence is 15 residues long. CDR3 bases: TGTGCCAGCAGTTACGGGGGGTTCGGCACCGGGGAGCTGTTTTTT. This translates into CASSYGGFGTGELFF.

This chain links TRBV7-8 with TRBJ2-5; 12 bases are shared with TRBD2. Trimming removed 5 bases from V and 5 bases from J; junction bases left unmatched: 9. The length of the CDR3 is 16 residues. The germline CDR1 and CDR2 sequences are SGHVS and FQNEAQ. The CDR3 region is CASSTRLAGVRETQYF. CDR3 coding DNA: TGTGCCAGCAGCACCCGACTAGCGGGAGTGCGGGAGACCCAGTACTTC.

This clonotype was seen ten or more times. The chain joins TRBV5-1 to TRBJ2-5, with 8 bases lining up with TRBD2. The V gene end was trimmed by 4 bases and the J gene end by 1 base; junction bases not matched to a gene: 6. Germline CDR1 reads SGHRS; CDR2 reads YFSETQ. The CDR3 is made up of 15 amino acids. In DNA, the CDR3 is TGCGCCAGCAGCCTCCCGGGACTAGGCCAAGAGACCCAGTACTTC. Amino acid sequence: CASSLPGLGQETQYF.

The sample holds many counts of this clonotype. The chain is built from TRBV19 and TRBJ2-7; TRBD2 is a possible D gene (5 bases). V was shortened by 1 base and J by 5 bases, with 12 bases between the two germline ends. The CDR3 loop spans 14 amino acids. Germline lookup yields CDR1 LNHDA and CDR2 SQIVND (reference sequence). CDR3 residues: CASSIGRDRDEQYF. The DNA for the CDR3 is TGTGCCAGTAGTATAGGACGGGATCGAGACGAGCAGTACTTC.

There are many counts of this clonotype. The V gene is TRBV6-6, the J gene TRBJ2-2; 7 bases fit TRBD2. There are 15 residues in the CDR3. Trimming at V came to 7 bases and at J to 6 bases, leaving 11 bases not matched to a gene. Per the germline V gene, CDR1 is MNHNY and CDR2 is SVGAGI (reference sequence). The CDR3 protein is CASKSAGEVAGELFF. DNA for the CDR3: TGTGCCAGCAAGAGTGCGGGAGAGGTAGCCGGGGAGCTGTTTTTT.

This clonotype was observed a single time. The chain uses TRBV5-1 and TRBJ2-7; unclear D gene. This CDR3 is 12 amino acids long. The V gene's germline CDR1 is SGHRS and CDR2 YFSETQ. V gave up 4 bases and J gave up 2 bases, with 7 bases separating them. The CDR3 here is CASSRLPYEQYF. DNA for the CDR3: TGCGCCAGCAGCCGATTGCCCTACGAGCAGTACTTC. Filled out from reference TRBV5-1 and TRBJ2-7, the complete variable domain reads KAGVTQTPRYLIKTRGQQVTLSCSPISGHRSVSWYQQTPGQGLQFLFEYFSETQRNKGNFPGRFSGRQFSNSRSEMNVSTLELGDSALYLCASSRLPYEQYFGPGTRLTVT.

The CDR3, as DNA: TGTGCCAGCACTCCGGGGGGGCAGGGAAGCAATCAGCCCCAGCATTTT. It translates to CASTPGGQGSNQPQHF. The chain links TRBV5-5 to TRBJ1-5, with D possibly matching TRBD1 (6 bases). The CDR3 spans 16 residues. CDR1 SGHKS and CDR2 YYEKEE come from the germline V gene (reference sequence). V was trimmed by 6 bases and J by 1 base, leaving 17 bases between them.

This clonotype has ten or more counts. This chain links TRBV4-2 with TRBJ2-2; tentatively, D is TRBD1 or TRBD2 (6 bases each). V lost 0 bases and J lost 7, with 18 bases in between. The CDR3 length is 17 residues. Germline-derived CDR1 and CDR2 are LGHNA and YNFKEQ. The CDR3 region is CASSQDSGARAGGELFF. In DNA form, the CDR3 reads TGTGCCAGCAGCCAAGATTCGGGGGCCAGGGCGGGCGGGGAGCTGTTTTTT.

In this sample, this clonotype turned up many times. This sequence joins TRBV6-5 and TRBJ2-2, with unresolved D. V was pared by 0 bases and J by 4 bases, with 12 bases between. This CDR3 region has 16 residues. Germline CDR1 is MNHEY and CDR2 is SVGAGI. CDR3 residues: CASSYSIPGLTGELFF. The CDR3 DNA follows: TGTGCCAGCAGTTACTCTATCCCGGGCCTCACCGGGGAGCTGTTTTTT.

A note on this clonotype: At one boundary the junction diverges from the germline segment, which might be a read error. The J gene is TRBJ2-7, the V gene TRBV2; no firm D call. The germline CDR1 and CDR2 sequences are SNHLY and FYNNEI. CDR3 length equals 15 residues. As DNA, the CDR3 is TGTGCCAGCAGCGGTCGGCATGGACCCACCTACGAGCGGTACTTC. This gives the protein CASSGRHGPTYERYF.